This section outlines one T cell receptor beta chain sequence together with its context. This sample is drawn from a study of blood T cell repertoires in COVID-19. On the study more broadly: Samples of COVID-19 (acute and convalescent) were obtained from the United States, Italy and Spain. T cells, B-cell-depleted T cells, or PBMCs supplied cDNA or gDNA.

The repertoire was sequenced with immunoSEQ multiplex PCR; TCRdb's copy has only in-frame clones and lacks some. The profile covers around 70,000 clones, with around 86% appearing a single time and around 9.9% taken by the ten largest. The V and J ends lost 5 bases and 4 bases, in that order; junction bases with no gene match: 2. The CDR3 length is 13 residues. Germline loops: CDR1 SGHVS, CDR2 FQNEAQ. The receptor's source is a woman aged 18 to 35 with acute or convalescent COVID-19. Sequencing used peripheral blood. The V call is TRBV7-8, the J call TRBJ1-5, with TRBD1 identical over 7 bases. CDR3 region: CASSQGVNQPQHF. The CDR3 DNA reads TGTGCCAGCAGCCAGGGGGTTAATCAGCCCCAGCATTTT.